This paragraph covers one TCR beta chain sequence. Its antigen remains unidentified. The CDR3 has 13 residues. V shed 3 bases and J shed 1 base, with 5 bases lying between them. Per germline, CDR1 ENHRY and CDR2 SYGVKD. Repertoires were generated with immunoSEQ multiplex PCR, while TCRdb's copy carries only in-frame clones and drops some. The repertoire holds approximately 100,000 clones, with roughly 87% as singletons. These data are taken from a study of OX40 agonist ivuxolimab in advanced cancers. Looking at the study overall: Across the patients, intravenous ivuxolimab was delivered every 2 weeks at 0.01 to 10 mg/kg. Dose-escalation patients suffered from hepatocellular carcinoma, melanoma, renal cell or head and neck cancer.

Study-wide points: By week 6 at 0.1 to 3.0 mg/kg, blood CD4+ and CD8+ T cells had expanded clonally.

Here the sequenced sample was CD4+ or CD8+ T cells sorted from blood, taken in a trial of the OX40 agonist ivuxolimab. This receptor was identified in an adult with an advanced solid tumor such as melanoma, head and neck, liver or kidney cancer. The V gene is TRBV10-3, the J gene TRBJ2-3, with a weak D call TRBD1 (5 bases). The CDR3 spells CAISDRGTDTQYF. In DNA form, the CDR3 reads TGTGCCATCAGTGACAGGGGCACAGATACGCAGTATTTT.